Below are 16 T cell receptor beta chains sequenced from a single sample in a study of CD8 T cells in Susac syndrome. cDNA came from approximately 0.5 to 1 ug RNA primed by random hexamers. MiXCR, run by TCRdb on the immunoSEQ multiplex PCR reads, gives a single entry per CDR3 protein. This sample yields roughly 150,000 distinct CDR3 sequences, of which approximately 95% are seen a single time; 0.085% to 0.095% belongs to the top ten. The sample comprised CD4+ T cells from PBMCs. The receptors originated from a human donor with multiple sclerosis.

Here the CDR3 reads CASITSATNTGELFF. CDR3 nucleotide sequence: TGTGCCAGCATAACTAGCGCTACGAACACCGGGGAGCTGTTTTTT. J is TRBJ2-2 and V is TRBV28; TRBD2 matches 7 bases. Germline CDR1 MDHEN, CDR2 SYDVKM. V lost 7 bases and J lost 0; bases outside the gene matches: 5. The CDR3 covers 15 residues.

V gene TRBV10-2 combines with J gene TRBJ2-4, with TRBD1 matching 7 bases. CDR1 and CDR2 (germline): WSHSY, SAAADI. The CDR3 consists of 12 residues. Trimming cost V 7 bases and J 5 bases; bases outside gene matches: 2. DNA for the CDR3: TGCGCCAGCACCGGGACAGAAAACATTCAGTACTTC. Its translation: CASTGTENIQYF.

The chain joins TRBV29-1 to TRBJ2-3; D ambiguous. The CDR3 runs to 10 residues. Germline V lookup: CDR1 SQVTM, CDR2 ANQGSEA. V lost 7 bases to trimming and J lost 10 bases, with 12 bases between them. The CDR3 reads CSASGVAQYF. DNA of the CDR3: TGCAGCGCCTCTGGAGTGGCGCAGTATTTT.

V usage is TRBV28 and J usage is TRBJ1-1; 7 bases are shared with TRBD1. The CDR3 extends over 16 amino acids. The germline V gene has CDR1 MDHEN and CDR2 SYDVKM. The trim removed 3 bases at V and 1 base at J, leaving 8 bases unmatched. DNA of the CDR3: TGTGCCAGCAGTTTGGCGTACAGGGGTAAGAACACTGAAGCTTTCTTT. It codes for CASSLAYRGKNTEAFF.

V and J are TRBV29-1 and TRBJ2-5, with TRBD2 identical over 7 bases. CDR1 and CDR2 from the germline V gene are SQVTM and ANQGSEA. The V segment lost 7 bases and the J segment 5 bases; nucleotides outside the gene matches: 7. The CDR3 covers 12 residues. Written as DNA, the CDR3 is TGCAGCGCGGGAGCGGGGCAGGAGACCCAGTACTTC. Protein product: CSAGAGQETQYF.

The V and J genes are TRBV6-5 and TRBJ2-6; D is possibly TRBD1 (5 bases). CDR3 length: 15 residues. From germline, CDR1 is MNHEY and CDR2 SVGAGI. Trimming removed 5 bases from V and 0 bases from J, with 8 bases in between. The CDR3 region has the DNA TGTGCCAGCAGTCGACAGTACTCTGGGGCCAACGTCCTGACTTTC. The encoded protein is CASSRQYSGANVLTF.

Here the CDR3 reads CASSRRAGTSYEQYF. CDR3 in DNA: TGTGCCAGTAGTCGGAGAGCGGGAACCTCCTACGAGCAGTACTTC. The chain uses TRBV19 and TRBJ2-7; 7 nucleotides line up with TRBD2. This CDR3 has 15 residues. CDR1 and CDR2 from the germline V gene are LNHDA and SQIVND (reference sequence). The V segment lost 5 bases and the J segment 0 bases; nucleotides outside the gene matches: 7.

The chain carries TRBV9 and TRBJ2-3, with D maybe TRBD2 (6 bases). The CDR3 runs to 15 residues. Germline assignment: CDR1 SGDLS and CDR2 YYNGEE. V was shortened by 5 bases and J by 1 base, with 14 bases between the two germline ends. The CDR3 loop is CASSARGTGTDTQYF. CDR3 sequence (DNA): TGTGCCAGCAGTGCCCGAGGGACTGGCACAGATACGCAGTATTTT.

The chain has TRBV4-3 and TRBJ1-2; D is ambiguous. Looked up from germline, CDR1 is LGHNA and CDR2 is YSLEER. This CDR3 is built from 13 residues. Trimming removed 1 base at V and 4 bases at J, with 7 bases between. CDR3 coding DNA: TGCGCCAGCAGCCAAGGGTCGGGCTATGGCTACACCTTC. It encodes CASSQGSGYGYTF.

The V and J genes are TRBV12-3 or TRBV12-4 and TRBJ1-5; maybe TRBD1 (5 bases). V lost 4 bases, J lost 6 bases, and 10 bases lay in between. The CDR3 covers 13 residues. CDR3 residues: CASSSHGGQPQHF. DNA for the CDR3: TGTGCCAGCAGTTCTCACGGGGGTCAGCCCCAGCATTTT.

The V and J genes are TRBV25-1 and TRBJ2-7; D is uncertain. This CDR3 region has 14 residues. V lost 1 base and J lost 3, with 10 bases in between. Germline values: CDR1 MGHDK, CDR2 SYGVNS. CDR3 sequence: CASSELNEVYEQYF. The CDR3 DNA reads TGTGCCAGCAGTGAATTAAACGAAGTCTACGAGCAGTACTTC.

V usage is TRBV12-3 or TRBV12-4 and J usage is TRBJ2-2; TRBD1 aligns across 11 bases. The CDR3 length is 15 residues. After removal of 3 bases from V and 9 bases from J, the junction contained 6 bases not matched to a gene. The CDR3 region has the DNA TGTGCCAGCAGTTTCGCTGGACAGGGGGCGCGGGAGCTGTTTTTT. Its protein is CASSFAGQGARELFF.

This sequence joins TRBV24-1 and TRBJ2-1; 15 nucleotides match TRBD2. Germline values: CDR1 KGHDR, CDR2 SFDVKD. The CDR3 runs 17 residues. V was pared by 4 bases and J by 7 bases, with 7 bases of the junction left unmatched. CDR3 bases: TGTGCCACCAGTGACTTTAGGACTAGCGGGAGGGGGAATGAGCAGTTCTTC. It encodes CATSDFRTSGRGNEQFF.

The chain couples TRBV6-5 to TRBJ1-1; D gene unclear. V lost 4 bases and J 5 bases, leaving 8 bases between the germline ends. Per germline, CDR1 MNHEY and CDR2 SVGAGI. The CDR3 is made up of 12 amino acids. For the CDR3, the DNA is TGTGCCAGCAGTTCACGATGGACTGAAGCTTTCTTT. Translation: CASSSRWTEAFF.

The chain carries TRBV14 and TRBJ2-6; D is tentatively TRBD1 or TRBD2 (5 bases each). With 5 bases removed from V and 7 bases from J, the gap between germline ends came to 12 bases. The CDR3 contains 14 residues. Germline CDR1 SGHDN, CDR2 FVKESK. The CDR3 loop is CASSFTGAANVLTF. The CDR3 DNA reads TGTGCCAGCAGCTTCACCGGGGCTGCCAACGTCCTGACTTTC.

The chain is built from TRBV30 and TRBJ2-1, with 8 bases fitting TRBD1. The CDR3 is made up of 15 amino acids. CDR1 is GTSNPN, CDR2 SVGIG, per germline (reference sequence). Germline trimming cut 3 bases from V and 14 bases from J; bases unmatched to any gene: 18. The CDR3 region is CAWRATGLGQGRKFF. The CDR3 nucleotides read TGTGCCTGGAGGGCCACAGGGCTCGGACAGGGAAGAAAGTTCTTC. The full variable domain, rest sourced from reference TRBV30 and TRBJ2-1, is SQTIHQWPATLVQPVGSPLSLECTVEGTSNPNLYWYRQAAGRGLQLLFYSVGIGQISSEVPQNLSASRPQDRQFILSSKKLLLSDSGFYLCAWRATGLGQGRKFFGPGTRLTVL.